The entry below describes one T cell receptor beta chain. Its target is unknown. This entry is derived from a study of cytomegalovirus exposure and HLA in healthy donors. General study findings and limits: Indistinguishable V segments, including TRBV6-2 and TRBV6-3, were excluded.

The PCR was carried out with 60 Vbeta primers and 13 Jbeta primers. Measured with immunoSEQ multiplex PCR; TCRdb has only the in-frame clones, and not every one. This table holds about 100,000 clones, 76% found once. V gave up 0 bases and J gave up 9 bases; unmatched junction bases: 6. Germline CDR1 is LGHNA and CDR2 is YNFKEQ. CDR3 length: 14 residues. The chain links TRBV4-2 to TRBJ2-3, with 7 bases identical to TRBD2. The receptor comes from a woman aged 60 to 75 in good health and CMV-seropositive. The specimen was PBMCs. CDR3 sequence (DNA): TGTGCCAGCAGCCAAGAGGTCGGACTAGAAACGCAGTATTTT. Its translation: CASSQEVGLETQYF.